The 8 T cell receptor beta chains in this list originate from one sample, sequenced in a study of cytomegalovirus exposure and HLA in healthy donors. PCR was performed using 60 Vbeta and 13 Jbeta primers. Clones were read by immunoSEQ multiplex PCR, and TCRdb kept only the in-frame ones, dropping some. The sample lists around 120,000 clones; about four fifths were seen once. The sample was PBMCs. These receptors came from a human donor in good health.

CDR3 sequence reads: CASSLPDRVTQYF. CDR3 bases: TGTGCCAGCAGTTTACCCGACAGGGTTACCCAGTACTTC. The chain has TRBV28 and TRBJ2-5; 7 nucleotides agree with TRBD1. CDR1 MDHEN and CDR2 SYDVKM come from the germline V gene. The CDR3 consists of 13 residues. V trimming: 2 bases; J trimming: 8 bases; junction bases outside the gene matches: 5.

This clone was seen a handful of times. This chain connects TRBV29-1 to TRBJ2-7; possibly TRBD1 for D (5 bases). V gave up 3 bases and J gave up 11 bases, with 8 bases separating them. The CDR3 is made up of 9 amino acids. Germline values: CDR1 SQVTM, CDR2 ANQGSEA. CDR3 amino acids: CSVDRGKYF. The CDR3 coding sequence is TGCAGCGTTGATAGGGGCAAGTACTTC.

The CDR3 region is CASSTSGSSEAFF. CDR3 in DNA: TGCGCCAGCAGCACCTCAGGGTCATCTGAAGCTTTCTTT. The chain employs TRBV5-1 and TRBJ1-1; tentatively, D is TRBD1 (5 bases). The CDR3 is made up of 13 amino acids. Per the germline V gene, CDR1 is SGHRS and CDR2 is YFSETQ. The V gene lost 4 bases and the J gene lost 6 bases, with 13 bases spanning the gap.

This sequence joins TRBV27 and TRBJ1-1; D might be TRBD1 (5 bases). This CDR3 has 16 amino acids. From germline, CDR1 is MNHEY and CDR2 SMNVEV (reference sequence). V was clipped by 1 base and J by 1 base, with 13 bases between them. CDR3 sequence reads: CASSLLRGNRNTEAFF. As DNA, the CDR3 is TGTGCCAGCAGTTTATTGCGGGGGAATCGGAACACTGAAGCTTTCTTT.

The sample holds one count of this clone. The chain couples TRBV4-1 to TRBJ1-2; tentative D call: TRBD1 (6 bases). V shed 0 bases and J shed 8 bases, with 19 bases lying between them. The CDR3 spans 16 residues. Germline CDR1 reads MGHRA; CDR2 reads YSYEKL. CDR3 sequence: CASSQDGKQGLRGYTF. DNA for the CDR3: TGCGCCAGCAGCCAAGATGGAAAACAGGGCTTGAGGGGCTACACCTTC.

This clone appeared a single time. The V and J genes are TRBV27 and TRBJ2-5; 8 positions agree with TRBD2. The J call could be wrong; TRBJ2-7 is a better fit for the DNA end. This CDR3 is built from 14 residues. Germline CDR1 reads MNHEY; CDR2 reads SMNVEV (reference sequence). The CDR3 spells CASLRGGSSYEQYF. DNA for the CDR3: TGTGCCAGTTTACGGGGGGGTAGCTCCTACGAGCAGTACTTC.

The chain recombines TRBV28 with TRBJ1-1; D unclear. CDR3 length: 12 amino acids. Trimming took off 5 bases at V and 4 bases at J, with 8 bases between the two ends. Germline-derived CDR1 and CDR2 are MDHEN and SYDVKM. The CDR3 reads CASSPPGTEAFF. The CDR3 DNA follows: TGTGCCAGCAGTCCTCCCGGCACTGAAGCTTTCTTT. The full variable domain, in which reference TRBV28 and TRBJ1-1 provide the parts outside the CDR3, is DVKVTQSSRYLVKRTGEKVFLECVQDMDHENMFWYRQDPGLGLRLIYFSYDVKMKEKGDIPEGYSVSREKKERFSLILESASTNQTSMYLCASSPPGTEAFFGQGTRLTVV.

The rearrangement links TRBV18 to TRBJ1-2; 7 nucleotides align to TRBD1. The CDR3 is 13 residues long. V lost 6 bases and J lost 10; bases outside the gene matches: 11. Germline V gene data show CDR1 as KGHSH and CDR2 as LQKENI. CDR3 amino acids: CASSTGPQSDYTF. DNA of the CDR3: TGTGCCAGCTCGACAGGGCCCCAAAGTGACTACACCTTC. The full variable domain, with the rest looked up from reference TRBV18 and TRBJ1-2, is NAGVMQNPRHLVRRRGQEARLRCSPMKGHSHVYWYRQLPEEGLKFMVYLQKENIIDESGMPKERFSAEFPKEGPSILRIQQVVRGDSAAYFCASSTGPQSDYTFGSGTRLTVV.